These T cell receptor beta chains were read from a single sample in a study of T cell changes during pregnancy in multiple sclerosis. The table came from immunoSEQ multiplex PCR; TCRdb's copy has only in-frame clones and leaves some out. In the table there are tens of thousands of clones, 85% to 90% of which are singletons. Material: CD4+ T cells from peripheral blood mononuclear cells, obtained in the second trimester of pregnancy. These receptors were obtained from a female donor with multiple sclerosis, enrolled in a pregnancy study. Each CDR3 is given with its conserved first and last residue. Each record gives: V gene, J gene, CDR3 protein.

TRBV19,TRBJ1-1,CASRRQGAPATEAFF
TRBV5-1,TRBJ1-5,CASSLAGGYQPQHF
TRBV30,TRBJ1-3,CAWKHEGAGNTIYF
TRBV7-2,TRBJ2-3,CASSFVGLAGMTSTDTQYF
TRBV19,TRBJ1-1,CASIGRNTEAFF
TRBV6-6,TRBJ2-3,CASRPNYQQSTDTQYF
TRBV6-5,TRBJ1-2,CASWGPGGYTF
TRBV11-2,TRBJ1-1,CASSYLGEAFF
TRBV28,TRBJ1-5,CASRRGNSNQPQHF
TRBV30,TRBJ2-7,CAWSSLAGYPHEQYF
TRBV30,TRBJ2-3,CAWSVRGYTQYF
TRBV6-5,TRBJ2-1,CASSYSWTIDNEQFF
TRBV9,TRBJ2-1,CASTLGATRGISEQFF
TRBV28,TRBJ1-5,CASSLSGQGVQPQHF
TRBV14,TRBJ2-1,CASSPYWTSGRGLAYEQFF
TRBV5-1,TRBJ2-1,CASSSIATLSYNEQFF
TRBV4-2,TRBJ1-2,CASSQEVGQSSRRGYTF
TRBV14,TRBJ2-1,CASSQDKLAGSEQFF
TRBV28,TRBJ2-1,CASSVNRGGNEQFF
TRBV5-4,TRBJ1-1,CASSMDLNTEAFF
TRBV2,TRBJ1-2,CASSEGVISRGYTF
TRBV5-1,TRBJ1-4,CASSPGQGAATNEKLFF